This T cell receptor (beta chain) came from a study of T cell clones after liver transplantation. Overall study: In this trial, immunosuppression withdrawal was attempted within 2 years of liver transplant. Study-wide results and caveats: A larger donor-reactive than third-party decline suggested partial antigen-specific deletion. Graft donor-reactive T cells possibly entered the graft instead of undergoing deletion.

Thawed unstimulated PBMCs were FACS-sorted by CD3, CD4 and CD8 into two populations. Data came from immunoSEQ multiplex PCR; TCRdb stores just in-frame clones and leaves some out. The sample carries about 75,000 clones, about 85% recorded once. This CDR3 is 15 amino acids long. The V and J ends lost 5 bases and 3 bases respectively, with 13 bases between them. Germline V gene data show CDR1 as KGHSH and CDR2 as LQKENI. A word on this clone: What it recognizes is unknown.

The V gene is TRBV18, the J gene TRBJ1-4; D remains unclear. This TCR came from a human patient who received a liver transplant. T cells may partly derive from the graft donor. The specimen was CD4+ T cells from blood, collected 48 months after liver transplant. CDR3 sequence: CASSFLGQPNEKLFF. In DNA form, the CDR3 reads TGTGCCAGCTCATTTCTCGGGCAGCCTAATGAAAAACTGTTTTTT.